One T cell receptor (beta chain) is described in this entry. These data originate in a study of blood T cell repertoires in COVID-19. Study information: PBMCs, B-cell-depleted T cells, or T cells were the source of the cDNA or gDNA that made up the material.

CDR1 and CDR2 (germline): LGHDT, YNNKEL (reference sequence). The ends lost 4 bases at V and 2 bases at J; junction bases unmatched: 4. CDR3 size: 15 residues. Original methodology: Reference gene primer amplification gave nucleated cell count estimates. Sequenced by immunoSEQ multiplex PCR; TCRdb stores in-frame clones only, minus some. V and J calls plus clone size are reproduced from that table; the DNA served to infer D and trimming. The profile covers around 150,000 clones, with around 93% appearing a single time and roughly 5% taken by the ten largest. Enrolment of Seattle patients took place during active infection, and they were followed longitudinally.

The gene calls are TRBV3-1 (or the pseudogene TRBV3-2) and TRBJ1-2; 10 nucleotides line up with TRBD1. This sequence originates from a man under 40 with COVID-19, enrolled during active disease. Specimen: peripheral blood. The CDR3 loop is CASSRLTGGNYGYTF. CDR3 in DNA: TGTGCCAGCAGCCGACTGACAGGGGGCAACTATGGCTACACCTTC.